This T cell receptor beta chain was profiled in a study of response to subunit inactivated influenza vaccine. Study findings and constraints: After each seasonal influenza vaccination, few new T cells are recruited, the authors suggested.

CDR1 MGHRA and CDR2 YSYEKL come from the germline V gene. V shed 0 bases and J shed 4 bases, with 14 bases lying between them. This CDR3 region has 16 residues. TCRdb re-called the RT-PCR reads through MiXCR, storing one row per CDR3 protein. The sample includes around 750,000 distinct CDR3 sequences, around 20% of them seen just once. Worth noting for this clonotype: The antigen is not known.

The chain combines TRBV4-1 with TRBJ2-3, with D perhaps matching TRBD1 or TRBD2 (6 bases each). This sample comprised PBMCs from blood, obtained roughly 5 days after vaccination. This clonotype was sampled from a man aged 45-65 years who received an inactivated influenza vaccine. The CDR3 DNA sequence: TGCGCCAGCAGCCAAGATCGTGGGGGGCTGGCAGATACGCAGTATTTT. It encodes CASSQDRGGLADTQYF.